The T cell receptor beta chain under discussion was sequenced for a study of OX40 agonist ivuxolimab in advanced cancers. General observations from the study: Expanded clones were, on average, more numerous among CD8+ T cells than CD4+.

The CDR3 loop spans 15 amino acids. Assay used: immunoSEQ multiplex PCR; TCRdb lists only in-frame clones, some missing. The sample records some 86,000 clones, 87% being singletons. Remarks on this clone: Its target is not known.

V gene TRBV21-1 combines with J gene TRBJ2-3; the D segment call TRBD2 is taken from the table without a DNA check. TRBV21-1 represents a pseudogene. The sequenced sample was CD4+ or CD8+ T cells sorted from blood, obtained in a trial of the OX40 agonist ivuxolimab. The source is an adult with an advanced solid tumor such as melanoma, head and neck, liver or kidney cancer. Written as DNA, the CDR3 is TGTGCCAGCAGCAACTTGGGGAGACACACAGATACGCAGTATTTT. This codes for CASSNLGRHTDTQYF.